This T cell receptor beta chain is from a study of T cell responses to AZD1222 COVID-19 vaccine. Study-wide points: As reported, nearly half of all spike-specific TCRs target variant regions that are unmutated. Repertoires in all cases were sampled only once the peak T cell response had passed.

Profiled with immunoSEQ multiplex PCR; TCRdb holds only in-frame clones, not every one. The sample includes 110,000 to 150,000 clones, about 90% seen only once; the top ten take less than 2%. This clone is a singleton in its sample. The antigen is undetermined. The CDR3 consists of 16 residues. V lost 2 bases and J lost 2, with 12 bases in between. The germline gives CDR1 MNHEY, CDR2 SMNVEV (reference sequence). The V gene is TRBV27, the J gene TRBJ2-2, with TRBD1 as a possible D gene (5 bases). This TCR came from an adult in good health. This specimen was peripheral blood, taken on day 0 of AZD1222 vaccination. The CDR3 nucleotides read TGTGCCAGCAGTTTAAGGGGCAGGGTAAACACCGGGGAGCTGTTTTTT. Translating gives CASSLRGRVNTGELFF.